The table lists the clone carrying this TCR beta chain with a few counts. The germline gives CDR1 SGHTA, CDR2 FQGTGA. The CDR3 is 15 residues long. V lost 2 bases, J lost 0 bases, and 10 bases lay in between. These data belong to a study of blood T cell repertoires in COVID-19. In the study overall: T cells, B-cell-depleted T cells, or PBMCs provided the cDNA or gDNA that served as material.

Assay used: immunoSEQ multiplex PCR; TCRdb lists only in-frame clones, some missing. The data show tens of thousands of clones, with approximately 80% seen just once and roughly 12% held by the top ten. Sequenced: peripheral blood. The chain employs TRBV7-3 and TRBJ1-2; D not resolved. This sequence was found in a human donor in a cohort sampled during active COVID-19. The CDR3 region has the DNA TGTGCCAGCAGCTTAGGCGATGGAGCTAACTATGGCTACACCTTC. This translates into CASSLGDGANYGYTF.